This T cell receptor beta chain was captured by sequencing in a study of shared clonotypes between healthy human individuals. CDR3 length: 15 residues. Trimming removed 3 bases from V and 4 bases from J; junction bases left unmatched: 6. Germline values: CDR1 MDHEN, CDR2 SYDVKM. Assay: immunoSEQ multiplex PCR; the TCRdb copy retains only in-frame clones and omits some. The profile shows fewer than 700,000 clones, around three quarters of them singletons. This chain links TRBV28 with TRBJ2-1, with 7 bases lining up with TRBD2. The clonotype originates from a woman aged 40 to 55 in good health. Some clones in this sample may be carry-over from other donors' samples. Sequenced: PBMCs. The CDR3 coding sequence is TGTGCCAGCAGTTTCCGGGACTACTCATACAATGAGCAGTTCTTC. Translation: CASSFRDYSYNEQFF.